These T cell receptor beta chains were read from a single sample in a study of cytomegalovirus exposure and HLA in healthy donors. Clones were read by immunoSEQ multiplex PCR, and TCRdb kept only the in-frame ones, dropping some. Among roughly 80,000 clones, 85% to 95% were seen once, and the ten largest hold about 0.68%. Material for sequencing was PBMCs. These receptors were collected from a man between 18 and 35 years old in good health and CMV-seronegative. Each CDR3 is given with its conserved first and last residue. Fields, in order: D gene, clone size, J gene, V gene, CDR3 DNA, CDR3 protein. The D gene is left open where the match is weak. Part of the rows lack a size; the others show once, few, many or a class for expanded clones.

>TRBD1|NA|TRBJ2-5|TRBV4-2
TGTGCCAGCAGCCAACCACAGGGGCCCCAAGAGACCCAGTACTTC
CASSQPQGPQETQYF
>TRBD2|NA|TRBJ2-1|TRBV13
TGTGCCAGCAGCTTAGAGAATAGACTAGCGGGACTTGGTTACAATGAGCAGTTCTTC
CASSLENRLAGLGYNEQFF
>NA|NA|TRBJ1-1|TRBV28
TGTGCCAGCAGTTTATTCTCTGGACTGGTGAACACTGAAGCTTTCTTT
CASSLFSGLVNTEAFF
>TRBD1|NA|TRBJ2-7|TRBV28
TGTGCCAGCAGCCTGTCCCGGGACAGGGCCGAGCAGTACTTC
CASSLSRDRAEQYF
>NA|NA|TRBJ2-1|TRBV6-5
TGTGCCAGCAGTCCTCTTGCGGTCTCCTACAATGAGCAGTTCTTC
CASSPLAVSYNEQFF
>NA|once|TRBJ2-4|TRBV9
TGTGCCAGCAACAGGCTTTCGATAGCCAAAAACATTCAGTACTTC
CASNRLSIAKNIQYF
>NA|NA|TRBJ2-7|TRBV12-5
TGTGCTAGTTCCCCCGGTCCCTTCGTCTACGAGCAGTACTTC
CASSPGPFVYEQYF
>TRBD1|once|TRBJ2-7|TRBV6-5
TGTGCCAGCAGTTACTCCGCAGGGGGCTCGTACGAGCAGTACTTC
CASSYSAGGSYEQYF
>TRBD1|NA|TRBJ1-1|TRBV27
TGTGCCAGCACCGAAGGACAGGGAATGAACACTGAAGCTTTCTTT
CASTEGQGMNTEAFF
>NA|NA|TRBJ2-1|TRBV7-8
TGTGCCAGCAGCTTAGATAGCGTAGCCTACAATGAGCAGTTCTTC
CASSLDSVAYNEQFF
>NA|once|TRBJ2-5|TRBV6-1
TGTGCCAGTAGGCCGGGATTTCAAGAGACCCAGTACTTC
CASRPGFQETQYF
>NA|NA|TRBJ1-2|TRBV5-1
TGCGCCAGCAGCTTGGCCGGGGAGGGCTACACCTTC
CASSLAGEGYTF
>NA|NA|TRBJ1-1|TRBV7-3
TGTGCCAGCAGCCCCCACCGGGGGAGTACTGAAGCTTTCTTT
CASSPHRGSTEAFF
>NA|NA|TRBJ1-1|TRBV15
TGTGCCACCAGCAGAGGGGTGGATAGGGGCACTGAAGCTTTCTTT
CATSRGVDRGTEAFF
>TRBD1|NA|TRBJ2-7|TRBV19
TGTGCCAGTAGTTTGCACCATAGGGGACAGGGGTTCTACGAGCAGTACTTC
CASSLHHRGQGFYEQYF
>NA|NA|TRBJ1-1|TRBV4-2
TGTGCCAGCAGCCAAGGTCGGGGGGCGGACACTGAAGCTTTCTTT
CASSQGRGADTEAFF
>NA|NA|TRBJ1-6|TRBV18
TGTGCCAGCTCACCATCAGGGTCAAATTCACCCCTCCACTTT
CASSPSGSNSPLHF
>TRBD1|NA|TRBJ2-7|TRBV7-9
TGTGCCAGCAGCTTAGGGACAGGGGTTTACGAGCAGTACTTC
CASSLGTGVYEQYF
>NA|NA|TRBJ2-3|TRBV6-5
TGTGCCAGCAGTTACGGCAGTTCAGCGACAGATACGCAGTATTTT
CASSYGSSATDTQYF
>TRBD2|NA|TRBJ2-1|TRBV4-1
TGCGCCAGCAGCCCCCGGGGCGCGGGAGGGCCGAGAGAGCAGTTCTTC
CASSPRGAGGPREQFF
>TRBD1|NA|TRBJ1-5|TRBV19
TGTGCCAGTAGTGGGGACAGGGAGCAGCCCCAGCATTTT
CASSGDREQPQHF
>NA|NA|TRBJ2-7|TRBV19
TGTGCCAGTAGCTCGTTTTGGGACACCTACGAGCAGTACTTC
CASSSFWDTYEQYF
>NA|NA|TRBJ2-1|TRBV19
TGTGCCAGTAGTGCTGGCCGAGGAGTCAAGAGCTCCTACAATGAGCAGTTCTTC
CASSAGRGVKSSYNEQFF
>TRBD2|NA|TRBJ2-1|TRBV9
TGTGCCAGCAGCGCCGGACTAGCGGGGGGGGTACCATCCTACAATGAGCAGTTCTTC
CASSAGLAGGVPSYNEQFF
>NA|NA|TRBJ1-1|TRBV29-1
TGCAGCGTTGTCGGGGGGTACTTAATCACTGAAGCTTTCTTT
CSVVGGYLITEAFF
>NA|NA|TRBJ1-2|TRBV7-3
TGTGCCAGCAGCGCAGGCTCTAACTATGGCTACACCTTC
CASSAGSNYGYTF